Listed below are T cell receptor beta chains from one sample, sequenced in a study of cytomegalovirus exposure and HLA in healthy donors. Sequencing was performed with immunoSEQ multiplex PCR; in TCRdb, only in-frame clones are kept and a portion is missing. The table has 100,000 to 150,000 clones, 83% seen once. Sequencing input: PBMCs. These receptors all stem from a woman in her thirties or forties in good health and CMV-seropositive. The CDR3 runs from the conserved cysteine through the conserved F or W. The D gene is left open where the match is weak. Clone size, where shown, is once, few, many, or a class for clones that have expanded.

clone size | J gene | V gene | CDR3 length | D gene | CDR3 DNA | CDR3 protein
NA | TRBJ1-4 | TRBV28 | 14 | NA | TGTGCCAGCAGTTTACAGGGTATGGGTTCAAAACTGTTTTTT | CASSLQGMGSKLFF
NA | TRBJ1-5 | TRBV27 | 12 | TRBD1 | TGTGTCAGTGGGACAGTCAATCAGCCCCAGCATTTT | CVSGTVNQPQHF
NA | TRBJ2-5 | TRBV30 | 16 | NA | TGTGCCTGGAGTGTACTAAGTACAGGGTGGAAAGAGACCCAGTACTTC | CAWSVLSTGWKETQYF
few | TRBJ2-1 | TRBV9 | 15 | TRBD1 | TGTGCCAGCAGCCAAGGACAGGGTGTAATCAATGAGCAGTTCTTC | CASSQGQGVINEQFF
NA | TRBJ2-5 | TRBV6-5 | 13 | NA | TGTGCCAGCAGTTACAAGCGGCAAGAGACCCAGTACTTC | CASSYKRQETQYF
NA | TRBJ2-1 | TRBV7-9 | 13 | TRBD1 | TGTGCCAGCAGCTCTCCCCCGGACAGGCAACAGTTCTTC | CASSSPPDRQQFF
NA | TRBJ2-5 | TRBV14 | 16 | TRBD1 | TGTGCCAGCAGCCGGGACCCGGGACAGGCGCAAGAGACCCAGTACTTC | CASSRDPGQAQETQYF
NA | TRBJ1-2 | TRBV9 | 13 | NA | TGTGCCAGCAGCGTGGCAGCTAACTATGGCTACACCTTC | CASSVAANYGYTF
NA | TRBJ1-1 | TRBV5-8 | 16 | TRBD1 | TGTGCCAGCAGCGCCGAGGACGGGACAGGGTATCGGAAAGCTTTCTTT | CASSAEDGTGYRKAFF
NA | TRBJ1-4 | TRBV7-8 | 17 | NA | TGTGCCAGCAGCTTAGAGGTCGGAGTCCGCAGCCGCGTAAAACTGTTTTTT | CASSLEVGVRSRVKLFF
NA | TRBJ1-4 | TRBV5-6 | 15 | NA | TGTGCCAGCAGCTCGAGTCGACATTTTAATGAAAAACTGTTTTTT | CASSSSRHFNEKLFF
once | TRBJ1-4 | TRBV5-1 | 16 | NA | TGCGCCAGCAGCTTGGCCGTAGGACAAACTAATGAAAAACTGTTTTTT | CASSLAVGQTNEKLFF
once | TRBJ2-7 | TRBV13 | 15 | TRBD2 | TGTGCCAGCAGCTTAGGACTAGCGGGAACCTACGAGCAGTACTTC | CASSLGLAGTYEQYF
NA | TRBJ1-2 | TRBV4-1 | 15 | NA | TGCGCCAGCAGCCAAGATCTCCGTTCTAACTATGGCTACACCTTC | CASSQDLRSNYGYTF
NA | TRBJ2-2 | TRBV4-1 | 15 | TRBD2 | TGCGCCAGCAGCCGCGGGACTAGTCGTGACGGGGAGCTGTTTTTT | CASSRGTSRDGELFF
NA | TRBJ1-1 | TRBV4-1 | 15 | NA | TGCGCCAGCAGCCAAAAGGAGAGGGTGGGCGCTGAAGCTTTCTTT | CASSQKERVGAEAFF
NA | TRBJ1-1 | TRBV6-1 | 13 | TRBD1 | TGTGCCAGCAGTGGACAGGGGCACACTGAAGCTTTCTTT | CASSGQGHTEAFF
NA | TRBJ2-2 | TRBV5-6 | 16 | TRBD2 | TGTGCCAGCAGCTCAGGAGCGGGAGGTAACACCGGGGAGCTGTTTTTT | CASSSGAGGNTGELFF
NA | TRBJ1-3 | TRBV11-2 | 15 | NA | TGTGCCAGCAGCTCCCCTCGGGTCTCTGGAAACACCATATATTTT | CASSSPRVSGNTIYF
NA | TRBJ1-5 | TRBV6-1 | 13 | NA | TGTGCCAGCACCGCAGGGTTTGGACAGCCCCAGCATTTT | CASTAGFGQPQHF
few | TRBJ1-2 | TRBV9 | 15 | TRBD1 | TGTGCCAGCAGCGCGGCGGACAGGGCGGACTATGGCTACACCTTC | CASSAADRADYGYTF
NA | TRBJ1-1 | TRBV2 | 16 | NA | TGTGCCAGCTCCTCGCTGGGACATTTGGCGGCCACTGAAGCTTTCTTT | CASSSLGHLAATEAFF
NA | TRBJ2-5 | TRBV7-9 | 15 | NA | TGTGCCAGCAGGAAAGCCCCGGGAGTAGAAGAGACCCAGTACTTC | CASRKAPGVEETQYF
few | TRBJ1-5 | TRBV6-6 | 14 | NA | TGTGCCAGCAGCCCGGACAGTAGGGCTCAGCCCCAGCATTTT | CASSPDSRAQPQHF
NA | TRBJ2-1 | TRBV5-4 | 15 | NA | TGTGCCAGCAGCGTCGAATACAGGGCGGTGAATGAGCAGTTCTTC | CASSVEYRAVNEQFF
once | TRBJ2-7 | TRBV27 | 13 | NA | TGTGCCAGCAGTCCCTTCGGGGGCTACGAGCAGTACTTC | CASSPFGGYEQYF
NA | TRBJ1-1 | TRBV5-4 | 13 | NA | TGTGCCAGCAGCTTTCAGGGTCCCACTGAAGCTTTCTTT | CASSFQGPTEAFF
NA | TRBJ2-3 | TRBV5-1 | 14 | TRBD2 | TGCGCCAGCAGCCCACGGGAGGGCACAGATACGCAGTATTTT | CASSPREGTDTQYF
NA | TRBJ2-7 | TRBV7-9 | 15 | NA | TGTGCCAGCAGCTTATCTAGCCGGGGTGACTACGAGCAGTACTTC | CASSLSSRGDYEQYF